A selection of T cell receptor beta chains follows, all from one sample in a study of technical replicates of blood from a few donors. TCRdb's copy holds only in-frame clones and misses some; the assay was immunoSEQ multiplex PCR. Among fewer than 90,000 clones listed, 94% were seen once. The sequenced sample consisted of T cells isolated from PBMCs. These receptors all stem from a human donor in good health. CDR3s leave out the opening cysteine and the closing phenylalanine or tryptophan.

v_gene	j_gene	CDR3aa
TRBV6-5	TRBJ2-1	ASSQGLAGSNEQF
TRBV5-1	TRBJ1-1	ASSPMDSLNTEAF
TRBV21-1	TRBJ1-2	ASSRQESYGYT
TRBV9	TRBJ2-1	ASSVEAGGLGDEQF
TRBV6-5	TRBJ1-2	ASSYSHGGYGYT
TRBV30	TRBJ1-1	AWSVSDYGLNTEAF
TRBV7-6	TRBJ2-7	ASSLEAGNSYEQY
TRBV5-6	TRBJ2-6	ASSLWTGSRSGANVLT
TRBV7-9	TRBJ1-5	ASSFYRGPYSNQPQH
TRBV5-4	TRBJ2-7	ASSPGTGDYEQY
TRBV19	TRBJ2-7	ASSGTSGRREQY
TRBV2	TRBJ1-5	ASSEALGLPQH
TRBV6-1	TRBJ2-1	ASSTTGTSFNEQF
TRBV6-5	TRBJ1-1	ASSYYGTGEAF
TRBV6-5	TRBJ2-7	ASSTTSGVPYEQY
TRBV7-9	TRBJ1-4	ASSLQGEKLF
TRBV7-9	TRBJ2-7	ASRRRGPDSYEQY
TRBV11-3	TRBJ1-1	ASSPRYTEAF
TRBV12-5	TRBJ2-7	ASREFGGTSGIYEQY
TRBV30	TRBJ2-2	AWRTTGVPGELF
TRBV4-1	TRBJ2-1	ASSHPSGSSYNEQF
TRBV29-1	TRBJ1-5	SAGTDYNQPQH
TRBV4-2	TRBJ2-1	ASSQSASGSTYNEQF
TRBV4-1	TRBJ2-1	ASSQEAGGSAEQF
TRBV28	TRBJ2-5	ASSLSLAVLQETQY
TRBV12-5	TRBJ2-7	ASGLAVTGTGGPKISYEQY
TRBV11-3	TRBJ1-1	ASSPWTGLGTEAF
TRBV14	TRBJ1-5	ASSQLDRGARGRNQPQH
TRBV13	TRBJ2-6	ASSRRTGSTGANVLT
TRBV10-3	TRBJ1-5	AISDGSGFQPQH
TRBV4-1	TRBJ1-5	ASSQLQGAGNQPQH
TRBV7-9	TRBJ2-7	ASSHLLDRGDDEQY
TRBV7-9	TRBJ2-1	ASSLGTGLSEQF
TRBV28	TRBJ2-5	ASSLGLAGVETQY
TRBV5-5	TRBJ1-1	ASRRTGGSTEAF
TRBV5-5	TRBJ2-1	ASSISGDYNEQF
TRBV5-1	TRBJ1-1	ASSLSGTANTEAF
TRBV2	TRBJ1-2	ASSSEGQGTYGYT
TRBV25-1	TRBJ2-5	ASSDPRRPTRGAEY
TRBV7-2	TRBJ2-3	ASSSPTLADTTDTQY
TRBV6-1	TRBJ1-5	ASSSFREQH
TRBV6-5	TRBJ2-7	ASNRDRGTMQY
TRBV7-3	TRBJ1-5	ASSSDRAAQPQH
TRBV5-6	TRBJ2-2	ASSSGLEAGELF
TRBV2	TRBJ2-7	VGEGIVGEQY
TRBV18	TRBJ2-2	ASSLAMNTGELF
TRBV28	TRBJ2-2	ASIWAGGTGELF
TRBV7-3	TRBJ2-3	ASSSGTDTQY
TRBV28	TRBJ2-3	AMGRDTQY
TRBV6-1	TRBJ2-7	ASSPGGSYEQY
TRBV13	TRBJ2-1	ASKAGETEQF
TRBV7-9	TRBJ2-1	ASSLAQDSLSL
TRBV27	TRBJ2-7	ASSPQTSGITYEQY
TRBV5-1	TRBJ2-3	ASTADSTDTQY
TRBV29-1	TRBJ2-5	SVEQPSGRWVEETQY
TRBV11-2	TRBJ2-5	ASSLGWGKGRGVQTQY